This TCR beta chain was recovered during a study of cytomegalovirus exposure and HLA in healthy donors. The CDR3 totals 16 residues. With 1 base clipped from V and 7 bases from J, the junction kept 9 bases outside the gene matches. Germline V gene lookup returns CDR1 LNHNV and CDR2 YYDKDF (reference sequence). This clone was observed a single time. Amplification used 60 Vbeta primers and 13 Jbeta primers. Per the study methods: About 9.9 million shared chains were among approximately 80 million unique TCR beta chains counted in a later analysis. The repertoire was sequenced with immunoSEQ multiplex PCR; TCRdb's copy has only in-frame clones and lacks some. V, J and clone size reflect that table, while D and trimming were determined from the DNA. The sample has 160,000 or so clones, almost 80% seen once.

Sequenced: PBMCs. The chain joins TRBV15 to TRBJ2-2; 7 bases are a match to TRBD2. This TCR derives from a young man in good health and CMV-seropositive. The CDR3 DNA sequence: TGTGCCACCAGCAGAGGAGGGAGGGCCAGTGTCGGGGAGCTGTTTTTT. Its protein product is CATSRGGRASVGELFF.